This T cell receptor beta chain is drawn from a study of cytomegalovirus exposure and HLA in healthy donors (dated by TCRdb to about 2017). Background on the whole study: An earlier analysis of some 550 of the donors reported 250 to 300 Gb of sequence data and around 120 million unique TCR beta sequences from 190 million or so T cells. Around 300 gigabases of sequencing data and tens of millions of unique TCR sequences were included in an early release covering about 700 HLA-typed donors. Among the roughly 400 genotyped donors, approximately 76% belonged to the genetic ancestry cluster associated with self-reported Caucasian donors. The aim of the study was to test whether cataloging public T cell receptors could identify signatures of past pathogen exposure. The study profiled the T cell repertoires of more than 500 subjects by immunosequencing and related them to cytomegalovirus serostatus. In addition to the first cohort of around 670 subjects, a separate validation cohort of 100 to 150 different subjects was used. To predict cytomegalovirus infection status, the study combined high-throughput TCR immunosequencing, statistical association of individual TCRs with disease status, and machine learning. In a later analysis, previously published TCR beta repertoires from more than 500 donors were re-analyzed and high-resolution HLA genotyping was added so that TCR occurrence patterns could be studied. Rather than using new phenotypic data, the later analysis identified candidate immune exposures from TCR beta sequences and from how often those sequences occurred across donors. In an earlier analysis of over 550 of the donors, high-throughput TCR beta sequencing was used to judge whether each TCR beta V gene segment behaved as functional or pseudogenic. Alongside the repertoire data, information on donor age, sex, ethnicity and CMV serostatus was compiled. A later genetic analysis took genome-wide SNP genotypes for about three fifths of the roughly 670 donors and used that subset as a discovery cohort. Every discovery cohort repertoire had been produced on one sequencing platform. HLA typing covered class I and class II loci at four-digit resolution. The number of typed donors differed by locus: 629-630 for A, B, C, DRB1 and DQB1; 500 to 550 for DQA1; 606 for DPA1; and some 430 for DPB1. Five DR-DQ haplotypes were treated as single units for association and clustering because of strong linkage in the cohort. Among some 410 genotyped donors of the cohort, an average of around 220,000 unique TCR beta nucleotide sequences was sequenced per donor, of which about 18% were non-productive. The research as a whole found: Compared with equally common non-associated chains, HLA-associated TCR beta chains in a later analysis were more clonally expanded and had lower generation probabilities. The presence/absence analyses assumed that sequencing depth was roughly uniform across donors, and that assumption may not be true. Correlated functional status among segregating V segments might reflect linkage disequilibrium, but an unknown experimental factor could not be ruled out. Broadly in line with IMGT annotations, most TCR beta V segments showed up in productive rearrangements about 87% or about 30% of the time in an earlier analysis of approximately 600 of the donors. In this cohort, only TCR beta chains were sequenced, and detectable features were limited by the absence of alpha or paired-chain data. CMV serostatus was the only immune exposure information available for the cohort. The sequencing pipeline was judged likely to have produced a cluster of highly shared sequence variants as a technical artifact. In a later genetic analysis, a missense DCLRE1C variant was associated with V-gene and J-gene trimming of TCR beta chains, and the association was replicated in an independent cohort. A further reported finding was that TCR beta sequences accurately predicted the HLA-A and HLA-B alleles for most subjects in the first cohort. The authors suggested that the approach could potentially be extended to other disease states and immunological phenotypes. A total of fewer than 200 TCR beta chains were listed by the study as associated with cytomegalovirus. HLA typing was unavailable for some donors at each locus, so association tests used only the typed subset. Assigning TCR associations to individual alleles was difficult when HLA alleles, especially DR and DQ, strongly co-occurred. Most TCR sequences were seen in very few donors, while some public TCRs were found in many individuals. According to a later analysis, parvovirus B19, influenza, CMV and Epstein-Barr virus appeared linked to several top co-occurrence clusters. The classifier was reported to diagnose cytomegalovirus status with high specificity and sensitivity in both the original and validation cohorts. Because the 87-base-pair reads could not distinguish some IMGT-functional V segments, including TRBV6-2 and TRBV6-3, those segments were excluded. Seventeen rarely observed V segments, including chromosome 9 orphons, were excluded from the earlier analysis of some 590 of the donors because counts were too low. In a later analysis, the rate of TCR association differed among HLA loci, with DRB1 alleles having the most associated TCRs and HLA-C alleles having the fewest. A later genetic analysis reported fewer N-insertions in productive TCRs among donors in an Asian-associated ancestry cluster than the 666-donor mean. Three of the identified cytomegalovirus-associated TCR beta chains were confirmed in vitro to be specific for cytomegalovirus antigens. Specific HLA alleles were associated with roughly 16,000 TCR beta sequences at a false discovery rate of 0.05 in a later analysis. According to a later analysis, most CMV-associated TCR beta chains appeared to be HLA-restricted, and the HLA associations seemed to be driven largely by CMV exposure.

V loses 3 bases, J loses 2 bases, and the germline ends lie 11 bases apart. From the cysteine up to the phenylalanine, the CDR3 has a length of 14 residues. The kept DNA is CDR3 alone, 42 bases in frame from the first base. CDR1 and CDR2 (KGHSH, LQKENI) derive from the germline V gene. The library was built by means of the immunoSEQ multiplex PCR assay. A mixture of 60 forward primers for TCR Vbeta segments and 13 reverse primers for TCR Jbeta segments was used in the multiplex PCR. Amplification of the CDR3 region of rearranged TCR beta genes was performed with a multiplex PCR assay on genomic DNA. The Illumina HiSeq System was used to sequence the amplified TCR beta libraries as 87-base-pair reads. For the original study's pipeline: In a later analysis, tens of millions of unique TCR beta chains were counted across the roughly 700 repertoires, and about 9.9 million of these chains were shared by at least two donors. A nearest-neighbor algorithm error-corrected the raw reads and collapsed the reads into unique sequences, merging closely related sequences to remove PCR and sequencing errors. Alignment of CDR3 sequences to IMGT reference sequences was used to assign V, D and J gene segments. Each retained sequence needed at least a six-nucleotide match to both a V gene segment and a J gene segment. A rearrangement counted as productive if the CDR3 had no stop codons and remained in frame with V and J, and every other rearrangement counted as non-productive. CDR3 was defined according to IMGT convention as the region running from the second conserved V-encoded cysteine to the conserved J-encoded phenylalanine. The earlier analysis of 587 of the donors excluded any sequence lacking an unambiguous match to a single V gene segment. In an earlier analysis of a few hundred of the donors, V segments were called functional above 56.7% productive rearrangements and were called segregating when the between-donor standard deviation exceeded 5%. A statistical classification framework was built to diagnose cytomegalovirus status from the catalog of TCR beta chain sequences. In a later analysis, V and J genes were assigned by comparing TCR nucleotide sequences against IMGT/GENE-DB human TR gene sequences. A later analysis assigned CDR3 sequences and most-parsimonious VDJ recombination scenarios with the TCRdist pipeline. In a later analysis, each TCR beta chain was defined by its CDR3 amino acid sequence together with its V-gene family, and reads without a unique V-gene family were excluded. As a way to deal with suspected cross-contamination and a sequencing artifact, a later analysis dropped roughly 620 nucleotide sequences that were highly shared and had low generation probability. For each public chain, a later analysis derived a clonal expansion index from normalized ranks of inferred template counts within each repertoire. In a later analysis, generation probabilities were computed using a VDJ recombination model fitted to out-of-frame rearrangements, and the results were checked against IGoR. In a later analysis, hypergeometric tests were used to score TCR-TCR, TCR-HLA and TCR-CMV co-occurrence, with a repertoire-size bias correction applied to TCR pairs. False discovery rates were estimated in a later analysis by permuting HLA or CMV assignments 20 times. In a later analysis, co-occurring TCRs were grouped with DBSCAN, and TCRdist sequence similarity was added when clustering was performed within HLA-allele-positive subsets. Repertoires with fewer than 30,000 or more than 120,000 public chains were left out of co-occurrence clustering, as were five repertoires with anomalous nucleotide sharing. TCRdb limited this immuneACCESS table to in-frame rearrangements with V and J called. A share of clones is missing; checked studies link under half to unresolved V genes, and the rest is unexplained. V, J and clone size were drawn from that table, and D and trimming were deduced from the DNA. The sample data list more than 140,000 clones, and approximately 84% of these were observed just once. The top ten constitute approximately 1.9% of the sample.

The cohort comprised 666 healthy bone marrow donors. All cohort members were sampled while nominally healthy, although unrecorded immune exposures were likely present. The donor was CMV seronegative and was included in the group of several hundred seronegative cohort members. A peripheral blood sample was provided by each donor, and peripheral blood mononuclear cells were used for TCR beta sequencing. The Qiagen DNeasy Blood Extraction Kit was used to extract genomic DNA from the blood cell samples. There are a few counts of this clone. This receptor's antigen is unknown. Per-base qualities were not stored, and no clone one base away is much larger.

The sequenced sample was PBMCs. This receptor was obtained from a woman in her thirties or forties in good health and CMV-seronegative. The chain uses TRBV18 and TRBJ2-7; no confident D gene assignment can be made. In nucleotide form, the sequence is TGTGCCAGCTCACCCTCAGCGTTCCCCTACGAGCAGTACTTC. Protein translation: CASSPSAFPYEQYF.